One sample yielded the 9 T cell receptor beta chains listed below, sequenced in a study of OX40 agonist ivuxolimab in advanced cancers. TCRdb's table, derived via immunoSEQ multiplex PCR, lists solely in-frame clones and lacks some. The sample holds around 41,000 clones, roughly 88% seen once. The source material was CD4+ or CD8+ T cells sorted from blood, sampled in a trial of the OX40 agonist ivuxolimab. The receptors were sampled from an adult with an advanced solid tumor such as melanoma, head and neck, liver or kidney cancer.

The V and J genes are TRBV9 and TRBJ2-7; 8 bases match TRBD2. The trim removed 4 bases at V and 4 bases at J, leaving 7 bases unmatched. CDR1 and CDR2 from the germline V gene are SGDLS and YYNGEE. The CDR3 spans 14 residues. The CDR3, as DNA: TGTGCCAGCAGCACGCATCGGGAGGGATACGAGCAGTACTTC. It is translated as CASSTHREGYEQYF.

The chain couples TRBV4-1 to TRBJ2-5, with TRBD2 matching over 8 bases. Germline CDR1 and CDR2: MGHRA and YSYEKL. The CDR3 has 14 residues. With 2 bases clipped from V and 4 bases from J, the junction kept 3 bases outside the gene matches. CDR3 sequence (DNA): TGCGCCAGCAGCCAACCGGGAGGGGTAGAGACCCAGTACTTC. Residues: CASSQPGGVETQYF.

The chain employs TRBV11-2 and TRBJ2-7, with TRBD2 matching over 7 bases. The CDR3 runs to 13 residues. Germline CDR1 is SGHAT and CDR2 is FQNNGV. The V segment lost 10 bases and the J segment 5 bases; nucleotides outside the gene matches: 11. CDR3 region: CATGRGGVHEQYF. CDR3 coding DNA: TGTGCCACAGGGCGTGGGGGGGTCCACGAGCAGTACTTC.

This clone has a handful of counts. V is TRBV7-3 and J is TRBJ1-1; D gene ambiguous. Germline V gene lookup returns CDR1 SGHTA and CDR2 FQGTGA. V was trimmed by 3 bases and J by 3 bases, leaving 8 bases between them. The CDR3 extends over 13 amino acids. This CDR3 is CASSFLRDTEAFF. The CDR3 bases are TGTGCCAGCAGCTTTCTTCGGGACACTGAAGCTTTCTTT.

The V call is TRBV11-2, the J call TRBJ2-1; D uncertain. Looked up from germline, CDR1 is SGHAT and CDR2 is FQNNGV. Trimming pared 5 bases from V and 10 bases from J, leaving 9 bases between. There are 11 residues in the CDR3. The CDR3 nucleotides read TGTGCCAGCAGCCCCCGTCTCGAGCAGTTCTTC. Encoded protein: CASSPRLEQFF.

This clone was seen a handful of times. The chain joins TRBV29-1 to TRBJ1-2, with 9 nucleotides matching TRBD1. The CDR3 consists of 14 residues. V lost 0 bases, J lost 8 bases, and 7 bases stayed unmatched. Germline V gene lookup returns CDR1 SQVTM and CDR2 ANQGSEA. This chain's CDR3 is CSVEEGQGEGGYTF. The CDR3 bases are TGCAGCGTTGAAGAGGGACAGGGTGAGGGGGGCTACACCTTC.

This clone has only one observation. This rearrangement joins TRBV10-3 to TRBJ2-4; D is uncertain. CDR1 and CDR2 from the germline V gene are ENHRY and SYGVKD. V was pared by 3 bases and J by 3 bases, with 6 bases between. The CDR3 has 13 amino acids. CDR3 bases: TGTGCCATCAGTGACAGGTACAAAAACATTCAGTACTTC. Its protein product is CAISDRYKNIQYF.

The genes are TRBV6-6 and TRBJ2-1, with 9 nucleotides matching TRBD2. The germline V gene encodes CDR1 MNHNY and CDR2 SVGAGI (reference sequence). The length of the CDR3 is 13 residues. V shed 6 bases, J shed 5 bases, and the junction held 2 bases outside the gene matches. In DNA, the CDR3 is TGTGCCAGCAGACTAGCGGGCGACAATGAGCAGTTCTTC. This codes for CASRLAGDNEQFF.

V usage is TRBV7-9 and J usage is TRBJ2-7; D is unresolved. The CDR3 covers 14 residues. The V gene's germline CDR1 is SEHNR and CDR2 FQNEAQ (reference sequence). With 5 bases removed from V and 2 bases from J, the gap between germline ends came to 13 bases. The CDR3 sequence: CASSQFVAPYEQYF. DNA for the CDR3: TGTGCCAGCAGCCAGTTTGTGGCCCCCTACGAGCAGTACTTC.